Listed below are T cell receptor beta chains from one sample, sequenced in a study of T cells after yellow fever vaccination. Using its own MiXCR run on the 5' RACE reads, TCRdb lists one record per CDR3 protein. There are about 320,000 distinct CDR3 sequences in the sample; approximately 4% occur only once, and roughly 21% lies in the top ten. The sequencing here drew on PBMCs, taken 15 days after the yellow fever booster vaccination. The receptor source for this set is a man in his late teens or twenties who received the YFV17D yellow fever vaccine. Both conserved end residues are trimmed from each CDR3.

J | V | CDR3
TRBJ1-1 | TRBV29-1 | SVEPGAANTEAF
TRBJ2-1 | TRBV5-1 | ASSLRTRQGHNEQF
TRBJ2-5 | TRBV6-2/TRBV6-3 | ASVTSGYQETQY
TRBJ2-1 | TRBV7-6 | ASSLAEGAYNEQF
TRBJ2-2 | TRBV20-1 | SARDSLDTGNTGELF
TRBJ1-5 | TRBV10-3 | AISENGGTNQPQH
TRBJ2-6 | TRBV6-5 | ASSLTSTGANVLT
TRBJ2-3 | TRBV6-1 | ASSVLLDGDTQY
TRBJ2-4 | TRBV10-3 | AISEVAGGFQY
TRBJ2-5 | TRBV20-1 | SRDAYQETQY
TRBJ1-2 | TRBV20-1 | SARDLAGEIYGYT
TRBJ2-3 | TRBV7-3 | ASSFSGARDTQY
TRBJ1-5 | TRBV24-1 | GTSDPNQPQH
TRBJ2-7 | TRBV11-2 | ASTVAGPYEQY
TRBJ1-1 | TRBV9 | ASSVDSFTEAF
TRBJ2-1 | TRBV5-1 | ASSPPQLAGGNEQF
TRBJ2-1 | TRBV20-1 | SAAGTLYNEQF
TRBJ2-2 | TRBV7-2 | ASSLIPQNTGELF
TRBJ1-5 | TRBV11-2 | ASSAYPQDSYSNQPQH
TRBJ2-2 | TRBV5-1 | ASYENHPGELF
TRBJ1-1 | TRBV20-1 | SARDRTGVYTEAF
TRBJ2-7 | TRBV18 | ASQEGPNYEQY
TRBJ1-5 | TRBV6-5 | ASSYSRVSNQPQH
TRBJ2-5 | TRBV18 | ASSPKNSGETQY
TRBJ1-2 | TRBV6-2/TRBV6-3 | ASGKTGQDGYT
TRBJ2-3 | TRBV10-3 | AIRDPGEPDTQY
TRBJ1-1 | TRBV12-3/TRBV12-4 | ASRPHDRGGHEAF
TRBJ2-4 | TRBV19 | ASSPLWRGKAKNIQY
TRBJ1-1 | TRBV7-2 | AGSHSSWVMNTEAF
TRBJ1-2 | TRBV5-1 | ASSSADLHGYT
TRBJ1-6 | TRBV14 | ASSQERLGRNSPLH
TRBJ2-7 | TRBV10-3 | AISGGQGVYEQY
TRBJ2-7 | TRBV6-2/TRBV6-3 | ASSWLGLAGEYEQY
TRBJ2-1 | TRBV4-1 | ASSQAQALTYNEQF
TRBJ2-2 | TRBV5-1 | ASSLAGPKSGELF
TRBJ2-7 | TRBV12-3/TRBV12-4 | ASSLVTASSYEQY
TRBJ1-4 | TRBV7-9 | ASSLGAVSNEKLF
TRBJ2-5 | TRBV21-1 | ASSDRVYQETQY
TRBJ2-7 | TRBV6-2/TRBV6-3 | ASQDPGRWYEQY
TRBJ1-2 | TRBV27 | ASSVSGGFYYGYT
TRBJ2-1 | TRBV9 | ASSVQGTSGVGAYNEQF
TRBJ2-7 | TRBV7-2 | ASSHRYYEQY
TRBJ2-3 | TRBV6-5 | ASSYLRGDTQY
TRBJ2-3 | TRBV5-6 | ASSLWLAGADTQY
TRBJ2-5 | TRBV5-1 | ASSSQDSPKETQY
TRBJ2-2 | TRBV11-2 | ASSPRGHQNTGELF
TRBJ2-3 | TRBV28 | ASRGYLYTDTQY
TRBJ1-1 | TRBV7-9 | ASSLTFYNTEAF
TRBJ2-1 | TRBV4-2 | ASSHSRGPNQRSSYNEQF
TRBJ2-3 | TRBV7-9 | ASSLEGTDTQY